This T cell receptor beta chain stems from a study of beta chain features in type 1 diabetes. Study-wide results and caveats: Shortening that was moderate but significant affected the TCRB CDR3s of Type 1 diabetes patients in all four CD4+ subsets.

Expressed TCRB transcripts got sequenced, as all isolated RNA was reverse transcribed. Some clones are missing from TCRdb's copy, which holds only in-frame ones; the method was immunoSEQ multiplex PCR. The sample carries under 150,000 clones, approximately 10% recorded once. This clone was detected a few times. The antigen is unknown. The CDR3 does not close with the conserved phenylalanine or tryptophan, likely indicating a read error. The limits of the CDR3 on the DNA are not certain, so only TCRdb's listed CDR3 is given. The CDR3 is 11 residues long, counting both termini. Germline lookup yields CDR1 MNHEY and CDR2 SVGAGI. Donors contributed one heparinised blood draw apiece, averaging about 120 mL. CD4+ naive, central memory, regulatory and stem cell-like memory subsets were isolated by sorting on CD45RO/CCR7/CD25/CD127/CD95/CD27.

Sequenced material: central memory CD4+ T cells from blood. The source of this sequence is a man aged 25 to 45 with type 1 diabetes. V and J are TRBV6-5 and TRBJ1-4. The CDR3 region is CASSEYGPVSI.